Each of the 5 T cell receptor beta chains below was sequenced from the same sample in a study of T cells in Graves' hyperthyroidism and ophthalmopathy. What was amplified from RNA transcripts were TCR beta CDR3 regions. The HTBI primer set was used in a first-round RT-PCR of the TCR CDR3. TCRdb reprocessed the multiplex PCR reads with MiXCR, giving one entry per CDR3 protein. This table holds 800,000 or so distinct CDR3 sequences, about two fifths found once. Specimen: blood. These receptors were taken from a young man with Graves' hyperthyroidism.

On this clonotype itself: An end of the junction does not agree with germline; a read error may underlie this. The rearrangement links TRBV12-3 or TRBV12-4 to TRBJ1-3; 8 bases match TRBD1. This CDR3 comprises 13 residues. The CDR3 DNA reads TGTGCCGGCAGTACCGGACAGGGCGGCACCATATATTTT. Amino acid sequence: CAGSTGQGGTIYF.

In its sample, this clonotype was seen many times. In nucleotides, the CDR3 is TGCGCCAGCAGCCAAGATCGTAGACGGCCTGAGCAGTACTTC. This encodes CASSQDRRRPEQYF. The rearrangement uses TRBV4-1 and TRBJ2-7; D not resolved. The CDR3 loop spans 14 amino acids. V lost 0 bases and J lost 7, with 13 bases in between. Germline V gives CDR1 MGHRA, CDR2 YSYEKL.

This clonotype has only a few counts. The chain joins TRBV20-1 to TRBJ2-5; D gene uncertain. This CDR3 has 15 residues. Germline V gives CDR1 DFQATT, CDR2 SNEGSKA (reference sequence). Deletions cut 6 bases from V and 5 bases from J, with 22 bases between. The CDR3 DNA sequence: TGCAGTGCGCATGCACGTAGAGGCCAAGGGGAGACCCAGTACTTC. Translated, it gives CSAHARRGQGETQYF.

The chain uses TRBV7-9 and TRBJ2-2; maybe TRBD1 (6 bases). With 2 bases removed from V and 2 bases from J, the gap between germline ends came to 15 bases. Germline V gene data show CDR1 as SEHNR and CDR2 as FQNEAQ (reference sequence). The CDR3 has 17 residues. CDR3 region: CASSLISGRGNTGELFF. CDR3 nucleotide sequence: TGTGCCAGCAGCTTAATATCGGGCAGGGGAAACACCGGGGAGCTGTTTTTT. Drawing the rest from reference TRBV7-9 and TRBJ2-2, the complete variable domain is DTGVSQNPRHKITKRGQNVTFRCDPISEHNRLYWYRQTLGQGPEFLTYFQNEAQLEKSRLLSDRFSAERPKGSFSTLEIQRTEQGDSAMYLCASSLISGRGNTGELFFGEGSRLTVL.

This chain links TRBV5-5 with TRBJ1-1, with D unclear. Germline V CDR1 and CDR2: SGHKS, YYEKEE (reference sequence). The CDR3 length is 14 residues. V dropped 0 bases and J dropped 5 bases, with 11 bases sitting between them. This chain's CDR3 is CASSLDHLGTEAFF. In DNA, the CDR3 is TGTGCCAGCAGCTTGGATCACCTCGGGACTGAAGCTTTCTTT.